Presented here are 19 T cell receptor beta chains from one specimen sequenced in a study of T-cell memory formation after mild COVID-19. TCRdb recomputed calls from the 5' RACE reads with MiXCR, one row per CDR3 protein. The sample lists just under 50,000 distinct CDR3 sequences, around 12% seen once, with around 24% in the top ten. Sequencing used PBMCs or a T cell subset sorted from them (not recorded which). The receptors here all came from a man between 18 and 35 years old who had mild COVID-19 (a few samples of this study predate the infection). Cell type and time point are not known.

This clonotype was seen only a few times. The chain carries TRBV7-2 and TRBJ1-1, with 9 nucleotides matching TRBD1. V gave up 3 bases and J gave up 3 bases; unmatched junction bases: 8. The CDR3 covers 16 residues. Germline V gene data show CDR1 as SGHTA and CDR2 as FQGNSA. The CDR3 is CASSLPTGGVDTEAFF. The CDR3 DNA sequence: TGTGCCAGCAGCTTGCCTACAGGGGGCGTAGACACTGAAGCTTTCTTT.

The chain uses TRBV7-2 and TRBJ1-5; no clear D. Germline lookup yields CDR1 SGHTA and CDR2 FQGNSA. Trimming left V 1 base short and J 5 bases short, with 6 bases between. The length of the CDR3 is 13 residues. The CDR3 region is CASSLGMDQPQHF. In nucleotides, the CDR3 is TGTGCCAGCAGCTTAGGGATGGATCAGCCCCAGCATTTT.

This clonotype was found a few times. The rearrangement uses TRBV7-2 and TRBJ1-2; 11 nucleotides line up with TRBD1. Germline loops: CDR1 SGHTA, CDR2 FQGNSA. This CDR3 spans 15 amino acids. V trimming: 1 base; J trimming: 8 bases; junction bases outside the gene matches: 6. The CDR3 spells CASSLGGDRGSGYTF. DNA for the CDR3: TGTGCCAGCAGCTTAGGTGGGGACAGGGGGTCCGGCTACACCTTC.

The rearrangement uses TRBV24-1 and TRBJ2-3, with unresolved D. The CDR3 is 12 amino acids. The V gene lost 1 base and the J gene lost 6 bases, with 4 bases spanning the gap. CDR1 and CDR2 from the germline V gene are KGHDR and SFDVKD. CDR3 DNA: TGTGCCACCAGTGATTTCGGGGATACGCAGTATTTT. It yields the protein CATSDFGDTQYF.

The CDR3 DNA reads as TGCAGTGCTAGAGATACCGAAGGGACAGATACGCAGTATTTT. Translation gives CSARDTEGTDTQYF. The rearrangement uses TRBV20-1 and TRBJ2-3; D is uncertain. This CDR3 contains 14 residues. Germline-derived CDR1 and CDR2 are DFQATT and SNEGSKA (reference sequence). Between the trimmed V and J ends, which lost 0 bases and 3 bases, there was a span of 10 bases.

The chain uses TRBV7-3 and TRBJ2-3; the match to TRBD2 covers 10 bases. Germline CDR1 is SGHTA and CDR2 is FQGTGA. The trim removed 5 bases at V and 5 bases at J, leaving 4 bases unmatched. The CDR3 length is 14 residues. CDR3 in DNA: TGTGCCAGCAGCCTTAGCGGGGGGTTAGATACGCAGTATTTT. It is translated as CASSLSGGLDTQYF.

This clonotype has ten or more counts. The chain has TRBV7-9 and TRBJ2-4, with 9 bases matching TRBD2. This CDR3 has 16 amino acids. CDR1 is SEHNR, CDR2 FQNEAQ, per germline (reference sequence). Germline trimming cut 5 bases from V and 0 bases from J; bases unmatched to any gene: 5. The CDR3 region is CASSASGGLAKNIQYF. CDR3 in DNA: TGTGCCAGCAGCGCCAGCGGGGGGCTAGCCAAAAACATTCAGTACTTC.

The CDR3 sequence: CASSPGWGTEAFF. The CDR3 bases are TGTGCCAGCAGTCCAGGGTGGGGCACTGAAGCTTTCTTT. The J gene is TRBJ1-1, the V gene TRBV7-3, with D maybe TRBD1 (5 bases). The V and J ends lost 6 bases and 4 bases respectively, with 12 bases between them. CDR3 size: 13 residues. In germline, CDR1 is SGHTA, CDR2 FQGTGA. Looking up the rest from reference TRBV7-3 and TRBJ1-1 gives the full variable domain: GAGVSQTPSNKVTEKGKYVELRCDPISGHTALYWYRQSLGQGPEFLIYFQGTGAADDSGLPNDRFFAVRPEGSVSTLKIQRTERGDSAVYLCASSPGWGTEAFFGQGTRLTVV.

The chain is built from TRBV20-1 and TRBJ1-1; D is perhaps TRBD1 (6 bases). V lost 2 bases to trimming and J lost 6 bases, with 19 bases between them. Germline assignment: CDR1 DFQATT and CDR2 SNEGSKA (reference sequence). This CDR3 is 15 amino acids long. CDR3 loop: CSARPPTGEGAEAFF. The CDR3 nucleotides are TGCAGTGCTAGACCCCCGACAGGCGAAGGGGCTGAAGCTTTCTTT.

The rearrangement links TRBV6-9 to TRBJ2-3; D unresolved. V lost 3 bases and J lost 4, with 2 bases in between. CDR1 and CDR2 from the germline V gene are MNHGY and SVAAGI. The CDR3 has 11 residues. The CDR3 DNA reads TGTGCCAGCAGTTACCCAGATACGCAGTATTTT. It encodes CASSYPDTQYF.

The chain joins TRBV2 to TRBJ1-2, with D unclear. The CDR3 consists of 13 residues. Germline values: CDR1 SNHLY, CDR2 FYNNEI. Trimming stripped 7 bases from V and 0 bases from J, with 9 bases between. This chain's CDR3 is CASKASPNYGYTF. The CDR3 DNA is TGTGCCAGCAAGGCAAGCCCTAACTATGGCTACACCTTC. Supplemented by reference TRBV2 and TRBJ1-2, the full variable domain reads EPEVTQTPSHQVTQMGQEVILRCVPISNHLYFYWYRQILGQKVEFLVSFYNNEISEKSEIFDDQFSVERPDGSNFTLKIRSTKLEDSAMYFCASKASPNYGYTFGSGTRLTVV.

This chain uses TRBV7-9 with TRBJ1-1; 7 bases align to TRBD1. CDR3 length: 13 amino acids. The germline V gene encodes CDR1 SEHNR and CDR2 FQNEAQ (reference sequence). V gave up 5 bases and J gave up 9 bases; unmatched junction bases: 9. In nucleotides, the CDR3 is TGTGCCAGCAGCACCGGGACAGAGAATAAAGCTTTCTTT. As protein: CASSTGTENKAFF.

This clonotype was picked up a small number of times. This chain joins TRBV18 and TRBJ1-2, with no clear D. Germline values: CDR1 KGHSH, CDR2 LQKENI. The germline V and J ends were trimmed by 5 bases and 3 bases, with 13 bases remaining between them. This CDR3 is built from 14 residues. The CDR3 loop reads CASSMMSGDYGYTF. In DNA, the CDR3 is TGTGCCAGCTCAATGATGTCCGGGGACTATGGCTACACCTTC.

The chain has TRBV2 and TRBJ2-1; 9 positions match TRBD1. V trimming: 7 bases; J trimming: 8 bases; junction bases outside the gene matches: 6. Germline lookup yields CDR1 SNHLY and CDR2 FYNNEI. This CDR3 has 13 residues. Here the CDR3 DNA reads TGTGCCAGCACTCCGGACAGGGGAGATGAGCAGTTCTTC. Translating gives CASTPDRGDEQFF.

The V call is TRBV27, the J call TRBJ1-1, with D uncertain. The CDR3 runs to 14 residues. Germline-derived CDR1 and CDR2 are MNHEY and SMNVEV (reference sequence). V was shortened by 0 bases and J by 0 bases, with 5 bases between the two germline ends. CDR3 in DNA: TGTGCCAGCAGTTTATCGGGGATGAACACTGAAGCTTTCTTT. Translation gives CASSLSGMNTEAFF.

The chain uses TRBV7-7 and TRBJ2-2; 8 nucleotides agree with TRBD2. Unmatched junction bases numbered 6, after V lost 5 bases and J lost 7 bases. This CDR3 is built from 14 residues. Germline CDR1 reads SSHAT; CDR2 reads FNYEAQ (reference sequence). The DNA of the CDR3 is TGTGCCAGCAGCCCAACCGGGGGGGACGGGGAGCTGTTTTTT. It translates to CASSPTGGDGELFF.

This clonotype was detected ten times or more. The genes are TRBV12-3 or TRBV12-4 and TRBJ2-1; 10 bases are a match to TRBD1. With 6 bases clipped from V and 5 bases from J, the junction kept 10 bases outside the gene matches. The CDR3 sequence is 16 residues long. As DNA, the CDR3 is TGTGCCAGCAGCCCCATGACAGGGGGCGCAGACAATGAGCAGTTCTTC. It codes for CASSPMTGGADNEQFF.

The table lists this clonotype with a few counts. CDR3: CASSYEVSEQFF. CDR3 nucleotides: TGTGCCAGCAGTTACGAAGTCTCCGAGCAGTTCTTC. The rearrangement joins TRBV6-2 or TRBV6-3 to TRBJ2-1, with D unresolved. Germline-derived CDR1 and CDR2 are MNHEY and SVGEGT. CDR3 size: 12 residues. With 2 bases removed from V and 10 bases from J, the gap between germline ends came to 9 bases.

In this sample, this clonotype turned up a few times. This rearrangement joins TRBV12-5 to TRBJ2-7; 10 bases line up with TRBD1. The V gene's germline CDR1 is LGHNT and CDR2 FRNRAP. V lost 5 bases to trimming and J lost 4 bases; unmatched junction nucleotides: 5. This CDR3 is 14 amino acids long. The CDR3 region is CASGPGTGVYEQYF. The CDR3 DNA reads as TGTGCTAGTGGTCCGGGGACAGGGGTGTACGAGCAGTACTTC.